These 11 T cell receptor beta chains share one sample of origin, sequenced in a study of cytomegalovirus exposure and HLA in healthy donors. PCR amplification relied on 60 Vbeta primers (plus 13 Jbeta primers). Sequenced by immunoSEQ multiplex PCR; TCRdb stores in-frame clones only, minus some. The table lists roughly 190,000 clones, 83% of them singletons. The material sequenced was PBMCs. The origin of the receptors is a man in his forties in good health and CMV-seropositive.

V gene TRBV9 combines with J gene TRBJ1-6; D might be TRBD1 (5 bases). Germline CDR1 is SGDLS and CDR2 is YYNGEE. The CDR3 consists of 17 residues. V was shortened by 3 bases and J by 9 bases, with 22 bases between the two germline ends. CDR3 in amino acids: CASSGGGTFPRGSPLHF. In DNA form, the CDR3 reads TGTGCCAGCAGCGGAGGCGGGACCTTCCCAAGGGGTTCACCCCTCCACTTT.

The chain links TRBV7-9 to TRBJ2-7, with no clear D. V was cut by 1 base and J by 4 bases, with 11 bases left in between. This CDR3 has 14 amino acids. Germline V gene lookup returns CDR1 SEHNR and CDR2 FQNEAQ (reference sequence). CDR3 DNA: TGTGCCAGCAGCTTAGAACAGAGTCGGTACGAGCAGTACTTC. The encoded protein is CASSLEQSRYEQYF.

V and J are TRBV4-1 and TRBJ1-2, with a tentative D call TRBD1 (6 bases). Trimming took 0 bases from V and 2 from J, leaving 7 bases between them. The CDR3 is 14 residues long. Looked up from germline, CDR1 is MGHRA and CDR2 is YSYEKL. The CDR3 is CASSQETGNYGYTF. As DNA, the CDR3 is TGCGCCAGCAGCCAAGAAACAGGGAACTATGGCTACACCTTC.

This clone appeared a few times. J is TRBJ1-1 and V is TRBV10-3, with 7 bases lining up with TRBD1. This CDR3 has 13 residues. V shed 8 bases, J shed 0 bases, and the junction held 3 bases outside the gene matches. The V gene's germline CDR1 is ENHRY and CDR2 SYGVKD. CDR3 DNA sequence: TGTGCCATCGGACAGGACCTGAACACTGAAGCTTTCTTT. It translates to CAIGQDLNTEAFF.

The chain has TRBV7-2 and TRBJ1-6, with D possibly being TRBD1 (6 bases). Germline CDR1 and CDR2: SGHTA and FQGNSA. V dropped 5 bases and J dropped 9 bases, with 17 bases sitting between them. The CDR3 is 15 residues long. The CDR3 sequence: CASSPSGQNLSPLHF. DNA for the CDR3: TGTGCCAGCAGCCCCTCGGGACAAAATCTTTCACCCCTCCACTTT.

The rearrangement joins TRBV18 to TRBJ2-7; 11 positions agree with TRBD1. Trimming at V came to 6 bases and at J to 5 bases, leaving 6 bases not matched to a gene. Germline CDR1 reads KGHSH; CDR2 reads LQKENI. The CDR3 is 14 amino acids. In DNA form, the CDR3 reads TGTGCCAGCTCCCACGGACAGGGGGCCAACGAGCAGTACTTC. Amino acids: CASSHGQGANEQYF.

The CDR3 spells CAILAGAGDEQFF. CDR3 DNA sequence: TGTGCCATCCTAGCGGGAGCCGGGGATGAGCAGTTCTTC. The chain couples TRBV10-3 to TRBJ2-1; 10 bases match TRBD2. Germline V lookup: CDR1 ENHRY, CDR2 SYGVKD. The J segment lost 8 bases and the V segment lost 8 bases, leaving 6 bases of the junction unmatched. The CDR3 is made up of 13 amino acids.

The V gene is TRBV30, the J gene TRBJ2-1; 11 bases are shared with TRBD2. V lost 8 bases and J lost 6; bases outside the gene matches: 9. CDR3 size: 14 residues. Germline loops: CDR1 GTSNPN, CDR2 SVGIG (reference sequence). CDR3 bases: TGTGCCATACAGGGACTAGCGGCCACCAATGAGCAGTTCTTC. Translated, it gives CAIQGLAATNEQFF.

Comment on this clone: A read error may account for a junction end that differs from germline. The rearrangement joins TRBV7-7 to TRBJ2-1; 13 bases are a match to TRBD2. This CDR3 region has 19 residues. The germline gives CDR1 SSHAT, CDR2 FNYEAQ (reference sequence). DNA of the CDR3: TGTGCTAGCAGCTTAGAACGAGAGACTAGCGGGAGGACCTACAATGAGCAGTTCTTC. Amino acid sequence: CASSLERETSGRTYNEQFF. Full variable domain (outside the CDR3, taken from reference TRBV7-7 and TRBJ2-1): GAGVSQSPRYKVTKRGQDVTLRCDPISSHATLYWYQQALGQGPEFLTYFNYEAQPDKSGLPSDRFSAERPEGSISTLTIQRTEQRDSAMYRCASSLERETSGRTYNEQFFGPGTRLTVL.

The CDR3 DNA sequence: TGTGCCTTTCTCCGCAGGCTGAACACTGAAGCTTTCTTT. Translating gives CAFLRRLNTEAFF. The rearrangement uses TRBV30 and TRBJ1-1; D unclear. The V end was cut by 7 bases, the J end by 0 bases, with 12 bases between. CDR3 length equals 13 residues. Germline lookup yields CDR1 GTSNPN and CDR2 SVGIG (reference sequence). The variable domain in full, with the rest retrieved from reference TRBV30 and TRBJ1-1, is SQTIHQWPATLVQPVGSPLSLECTVEGTSNPNLYWYRQAAGRGLQLLFYSVGIGQISSEVPQNLSASRPQDRQFILSSKKLLLSDSGFYLCAFLRRLNTEAFFGQGTRLTVV.

The genes are TRBV7-2 and TRBJ1-5; perhaps TRBD1 as D (5 bases). The CDR3 sequence is 15 residues long. Germline lookup yields CDR1 SGHTA and CDR2 FQGNSA. The V and J ends lost 8 bases and 2 bases respectively, with 16 bases between them. For the CDR3, the DNA is TGTGCCAGCGCGTCTAGGGGATTCGGCAATCAGCCCCAGCATTTT. This codes for CASASRGFGNQPQHF.